One and the same sample provided the 2 T cell receptor beta chains below, sequenced in a study of cytomegalovirus exposure and HLA in healthy donors. PCR involved 60 Vbeta and 13 Jbeta primers. Produced via immunoSEQ multiplex PCR; TCRdb's table is partial and in-frame only. This sample's clone table lists approximately 100,000 clones. The material sequenced was PBMCs. The source of these receptors is a man aged 50 to 60 in good health and CMV-seronegative.

The chain uses TRBV18 and TRBJ1-4; maybe TRBD1 (5 bases). This CDR3 spans 13 amino acids. Germline CDR1 and CDR2: KGHSH and LQKENI. Trimming removed 6 bases from V and 5 bases from J, with 10 bases in between. Here the CDR3 DNA reads TGTGCCAGCTCCTTACAGGAGAATGAAAAACTGTTTTTT. Protein: CASSLQENEKLFF. The full variable domain, with the rest looked up from reference TRBV18 and TRBJ1-4, is NAGVMQNPRHLVRRRGQEARLRCSPMKGHSHVYWYRQLPEEGLKFMVYLQKENIIDESGMPKERFSAEFPKEGPSILRIQQVVRGDSAAYFCASSLQENEKLFFGSGTQLSVL.

The chain carries TRBV27 and TRBJ1-2; a possible D gene is TRBD1 (5 bases). The V and J ends lost 3 bases and 2 bases respectively, with 7 bases between them. Germline V gene data show CDR1 as MNHEY and CDR2 as SMNVEV (reference sequence). The CDR3 runs to 13 residues. CDR3 residues: CASSFRGNYGYTF. The CDR3 DNA follows: TGTGCCAGCAGTTTCCGGGGGAACTATGGCTACACCTTC.